The clone carrying this T cell receptor beta chain was observed a handful of times. The V gene's germline CDR1 is SGHTA and CDR2 FQGNSA. Losses at the gene ends were 1 base for V and 3 bases for J; bases not matched to a gene: 5. The CDR3 length is 16 residues. This sample is part of a study of early T cells in non-severe SARS-CoV-2 infection. Study information: It was bulk RNA from unsorted whole blood that was sequenced, and the chains were unpaired.

Each cDNA molecule carried a unique molecular identifier. MiXCR, applied by TCRdb to the 5' RACE reads, yields one record per CDR3 protein. The sample has 35,000 to 45,000 distinct CDR3 sequences, about 6% seen once. Sequences were derived from whole blood, sampled at baseline. This receptor was identified in an adult who was a healthcare worker with PCR-confirmed SARS-CoV-2 infection or an uninfected control (not recorded which). The chain is built from TRBV7-2 and TRBJ2-4; TRBD2 matches at 8 bases. The CDR3 here is CASSLEGGGRKNIQYF. Written as DNA, the CDR3 is TGTGCCAGCAGCTTAGAAGGCGGGGGGCGCAAAAACATTCAGTACTTC.